What follows are 25 T cell receptor beta chains derived from one specimen sequenced in a study of blood T cell repertoires in COVID-19 (dated by TCRdb to 2019 to 2021). The library was produced with the immunoSEQ multiplex PCR assay. TCRdb mirrors the immuneACCESS table, restricted to in-frame sequences. Some clones are absent from its copies; in checked studies, under half trace to an unresolved V gene, and the reason for the others is unknown. The sample table holds around 94,000 clones, of which around nine tenths were seen once. Around 1.6% of the sample lies in the top ten. Sequenced: peripheral blood. These receptors came from a man older than 75 with acute or convalescent COVID-19.

The V and J genes are TRBV28 and TRBJ2-7; D is ambiguous. The CDR3 spans 11 residues. V was trimmed by 2 bases and J by 5 bases, leaving 4 bases between them. Germline V gene data show CDR1 as MDHEN and CDR2 as SYDVKM. The CDR3 nucleotides are TGTGCCAGCAGTTTAGGGCACGAGCAGTACTTC. This codes for CASSLGHEQYF.

The chain combines TRBV10-1 with TRBJ2-5; D may be TRBD2 (6 bases). V dropped 3 bases and J dropped 7 bases, with 12 bases sitting between them. The CDR3 extends over 13 amino acids. Per germline, CDR1 WNHNN and CDR2 SYGVQD (reference sequence). The CDR3 is CASSEPGEATQYF. The CDR3, as DNA: TGCGCCAGCAGTGAACCGGGAGAGGCGACCCAGTACTTC.

The chain links TRBV9 to TRBJ2-5; 15 positions agree with TRBD2. J gave up 4 bases and V 3 bases, and 4 bases lay outside the gene matches. The CDR3 is 16 residues long. CDR1 SGDLS and CDR2 YYNGEE come from the germline V gene. CDR3 loop: CASSAGLAGGVETQYF. Written as DNA, the CDR3 is TGTGCCAGCAGCGCGGGACTAGCGGGAGGAGTAGAGACCCAGTACTTC.

The gene calls are TRBV7-8 and TRBJ1-1; D not resolved. This CDR3 is built from 18 residues. Trimming took 3 bases from V and 7 from J, leaving 27 bases between them. Germline loops: CDR1 SGHVS, CDR2 FQNEAQ. The CDR3 region has the DNA TGTGCCAGCAGCTTTGGCGGGGAATTCCTTTTGCTTGGGGATGAAGCTTTCTTT. Translated: CASSFGGEFLLLGDEAFF.

The genes are TRBV27 and TRBJ2-4, with 8 bases fitting TRBD1. CDR1 is MNHEY, CDR2 SMNVEV, per germline (reference sequence). Trimming removed 6 bases from V and 2 bases from J; junction bases left unmatched: 12. CDR3 length: 17 amino acids. CDR3 in DNA: TGTGCCAGCAGCCGAGACCCCGACAGGGGACCCAAAAACATTCAGTACTTC. Its protein product is CASSRDPDRGPKNIQYF.

The chain combines TRBV18 with TRBJ2-3; tentatively, D is TRBD1 (6 bases). Germline loops: CDR1 KGHSH, CDR2 LQKENI. The CDR3 spans 15 residues. V shed 3 bases and J shed 2 bases, with 12 bases lying between them. CDR3 DNA: TGTGCCAGCTCACCCCTCAGGGGAGCCACAGATACGCAGTATTTT. Its translation: CASSPLRGATDTQYF.

CDR3 sequence reads: CASSFTGGVQPQHF. CDR3 coding DNA: TGTGCCAGCAGCTTTACAGGGGGCGTTCAGCCCCAGCATTTT. The rearrangement joins TRBV7-3 to TRBJ1-5; 9 positions match TRBD1. The CDR3 covers 14 residues. J was trimmed by 6 bases and V by 3 bases; bases with no gene match: 3. Germline CDR1 SGHTA, CDR2 FQGTGA.

V gene TRBV11-2 combines with J gene TRBJ2-2; perhaps TRBD2 as D (6 bases). The CDR3 is 15 amino acids. CDR1 SGHAT and CDR2 FQNNGV come from the germline V gene. Trimming pared 5 bases from V and 4 bases from J, leaving 14 bases between. The CDR3 DNA follows: TGTGCCAGCAGCCACATGCGGGGTGGCACCGGGGAGCTGTTTTTT. Translated: CASSHMRGGTGELFF.

The CDR3 DNA is TGTGCCAGCAGCGATCGCGGGAGGGCCGCGGTGGAGACCCAGTACTTC. It codes for CASSDRGRAAVETQYF. The chain combines TRBV13 with TRBJ2-5, with 9 bases fitting TRBD2. The CDR3 extends over 16 amino acids. V shed 5 bases, J shed 5 bases, and the junction held 12 bases outside the gene matches. Germline V gene sequence: CDR1 PRHDT, CDR2 FYEKMQ (reference sequence).

The chain combines TRBV2 with TRBJ2-1; D gene uncertain. CDR1 is SNHLY and CDR2 is FYNNEI in the germline V gene. The CDR3 loop spans 11 amino acids. The germline V and J ends were trimmed by 5 bases and 8 bases, with 7 bases remaining between them. CDR3 region: CASSQRDEQFF. The CDR3, as DNA: TGTGCCAGCAGTCAACGAGATGAGCAGTTCTTC.

The gene calls are TRBV10-3 and TRBJ2-7; D unclear. V shed 4 bases and J shed 5 bases, with 6 bases lying between them. The CDR3 loop spans 11 amino acids. The germline V gene has CDR1 ENHRY and CDR2 SYGVKD. The CDR3 DNA reads as TGTGCCATCAGTGGTCGTGACGAGCAGTACTTC. Residues: CAISGRDEQYF.

The chain couples TRBV20-1 to TRBJ2-5; D possibly corresponds to TRBD2 (6 bases). Germline-derived CDR1 and CDR2 are DFQATT and SNEGSKA (reference sequence). The CDR3 is 10 amino acids. The CDR3, as DNA: TGCACGACGGGAGAGGAGACCCAGTACTTC. Translating it yields CTTGEETQYF.

V gene TRBV29-1 combines with J gene TRBJ1-3, with TRBD1 matching over 8 bases. The CDR3 sequence is 13 residues long. Germline CDR1 SQVTM, CDR2 ANQGSEA. J lost 2 bases, V lost 7 bases, and 4 bases had no gene match. DNA of the CDR3: TGCAGCGCCATGACAGGGGCTGGAAACACCATATATTTT. Protein sequence: CSAMTGAGNTIYF.

The V gene is TRBV28, the J gene TRBJ2-6; no firm D call. The germline V gene encodes CDR1 MDHEN and CDR2 SYDVKM. V lost 7 bases and J 0 bases, leaving 10 bases between the germline ends. This CDR3 is 15 amino acids long. CDR3 nucleotides: TGTGCCAGCATGAGTCTGAGCTCTGGGGCCAACGTCCTGACTTTC. This encodes CASMSLSSGANVLTF.

The V call is TRBV7-9, the J call TRBJ2-1; 11 bases agree with TRBD2. Germline V lookup: CDR1 SEHNR, CDR2 FQNEAQ (reference sequence). The trim removed 2 bases at V and 16 bases at J, leaving 16 bases unmatched. The CDR3 totals 16 residues. For the CDR3, the DNA is TGTGCCAGCAGCTTACAGGGAGTACACTTTAGCGGGAGGGCCTTCTTC. Translating gives CASSLQGVHFSGRAFF.

The rearrangement joins TRBV24-1 to TRBJ2-1; D might be TRBD1 (5 bases). CDR3 length equals 15 residues. Trimming cost V 3 bases and J 8 bases, with 16 bases left between them. Germline values: CDR1 KGHDR, CDR2 SFDVKD. DNA of the CDR3: TGTGCCACCAGTGATCGATCCAGGGTTATAGATGAGCAGTTCTTC. This sequence encodes CATSDRSRVIDEQFF.

The chain employs TRBV5-8 and TRBJ2-3; perhaps TRBD1 as D (6 bases). V dropped 4 bases and J dropped 2 bases, with 17 bases sitting between them. The CDR3 has 16 amino acids. Per germline, CDR1 SGHTS and CDR2 YDEGEE. Written as DNA, the CDR3 is TGTGCCAGCAGCCCCTTCGACAGGTCTTACACAGATACGCAGTATTTT. Amino acids: CASSPFDRSYTDTQYF.

The gene calls are TRBV7-9 and TRBJ2-1; D is possibly TRBD2 (7 bases). CDR3 length: 18 residues. Between the trimmed V and J ends, which lost 1 base and 3 bases, there was a span of 19 bases. Germline V gene data show CDR1 as SEHNR and CDR2 as FQNEAQ (reference sequence). For the CDR3, the DNA is TGTGCCAGCAGCTTAGATTTGGGAGGGGGGTTTAGCTACAATGAGCAGTTCTTC. Residues: CASSLDLGGGFSYNEQFF.

V is TRBV5-5 and J is TRBJ1-1; 7 nucleotides agree with TRBD1. The CDR3 loop spans 17 amino acids. Germline CDR1 reads SGHKS; CDR2 reads YYEKEE (reference sequence). Trimming at V came to 4 bases and at J to 1 base, leaving 13 bases not matched to a gene. CDR3 in amino acids: CASSTRGRATSNTEAFF. CDR3 sequence (DNA): TGTGCCAGCAGCACAAGGGGGCGGGCCACGTCGAACACTGAAGCTTTCTTT.

CDR3 bases: TGCGCCAGCAGCTGGGGGGTAATAGGCAACTATGGCTACACCTTC. Encoded protein: CASSWGVIGNYGYTF. The chain employs TRBV5-1 and TRBJ1-2; tentatively, D is TRBD1 (5 bases). This CDR3 comprises 15 residues. The V gene lost 3 bases and the J gene lost 2 bases, with 14 bases spanning the gap. In germline, CDR1 is SGHRS, CDR2 YFSETQ.

The V gene is TRBV2, the J gene TRBJ2-1; TRBD2 matches at 10 bases. The V gene end was trimmed by 4 bases and the J gene end by 6 bases; junction bases not matched to a gene: 3. Germline-derived CDR1 and CDR2 are SNHLY and FYNNEI. CDR3 size: 14 residues. CDR3: CASSASGRANEQFF. The CDR3 coding sequence is TGTGCCAGCAGTGCCAGCGGGAGGGCCAATGAGCAGTTCTTC.

V and J are TRBV28 and TRBJ1-2, with 12 bases matching TRBD1. V shed 2 bases, J shed 5 bases, and the junction held 9 bases outside the gene matches. Germline lookup yields CDR1 MDHEN and CDR2 SYDVKM. The CDR3 contains 17 residues. The CDR3 is CASSLGAGTGGAYGYTF. Written as DNA, the CDR3 is TGTGCCAGCAGTTTAGGGGCCGGGACAGGGGGCGCATATGGCTACACCTTC.

CDR3 loop: CASSPLSGGETQYF. The CDR3 nucleotides read TGTGCCAGCAGCCCCCTGTCCGGGGGGGAGACCCAGTACTTC. This chain joins TRBV5-5 and TRBJ2-5; 7 positions match TRBD2. Germline V gives CDR1 SGHKS, CDR2 YYEKEE (reference sequence). V trimming: 4 bases; J trimming: 5 bases; junction bases outside the gene matches: 8. The CDR3 extends over 14 amino acids.

The count of this clone is one. The rearrangement joins TRBV19 to TRBJ2-3, with D possibly TRBD1 on 5 matching bases. The CDR3 is made up of 14 amino acids. The V and J ends lost 11 bases and 1 base respectively, with 16 bases between them. The germline V gene has CDR1 LNHDA and CDR2 SQIVND (reference sequence). CDR3 protein: CAVGQGPRTDTQYF. The DNA of the CDR3 is TGTGCCGTGGGGCAGGGTCCCCGCACAGATACGCAGTATTTT.

The rearrangement joins TRBV6-5 to TRBJ2-7, with 10 bases fitting TRBD1. In germline, CDR1 is MNHEY, CDR2 SVGAGI. V trimming: 4 bases; J trimming: 6 bases; junction bases outside the gene matches: 9. The CDR3 has 15 amino acids. CDR3 residues: CASSSRTGGLLEQYF. The DNA of the CDR3 is TGTGCCAGCAGTTCGAGGACAGGGGGATTACTCGAGCAGTACTTC.